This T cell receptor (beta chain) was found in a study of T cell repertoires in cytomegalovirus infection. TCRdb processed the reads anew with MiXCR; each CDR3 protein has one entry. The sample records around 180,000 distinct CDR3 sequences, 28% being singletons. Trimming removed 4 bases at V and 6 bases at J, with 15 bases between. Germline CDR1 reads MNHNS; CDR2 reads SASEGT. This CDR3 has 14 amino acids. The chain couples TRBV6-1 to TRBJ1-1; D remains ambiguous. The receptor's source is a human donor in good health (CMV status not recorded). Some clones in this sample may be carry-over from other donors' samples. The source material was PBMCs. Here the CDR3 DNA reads TGTGCCAGCAGTGCCTTGTCGGGGAGCCCTGAAGCTTTCTTT. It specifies CASSALSGSPEAFF.